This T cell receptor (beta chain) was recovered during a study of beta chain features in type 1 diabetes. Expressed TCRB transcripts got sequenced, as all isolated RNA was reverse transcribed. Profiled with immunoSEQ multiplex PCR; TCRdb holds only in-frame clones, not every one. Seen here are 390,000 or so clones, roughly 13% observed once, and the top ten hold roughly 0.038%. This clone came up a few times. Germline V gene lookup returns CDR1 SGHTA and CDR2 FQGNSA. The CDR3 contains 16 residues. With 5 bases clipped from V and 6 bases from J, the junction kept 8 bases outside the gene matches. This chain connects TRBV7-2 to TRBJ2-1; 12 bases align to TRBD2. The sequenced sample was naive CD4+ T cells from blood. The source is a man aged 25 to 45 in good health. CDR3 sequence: CASSPLAGGPFNEQFF. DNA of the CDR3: TGTGCCAGCAGCCCACTAGCGGGAGGCCCCTTCAATGAGCAGTTCTTC.